The next 26 T cell receptor beta chains were all read from a single sample in a study of blood T cells in healthy people across ages. Then a second PCR, running about 6 to 11 cycles, was carried out with a sample-barcoded 5' primer and a J-beta primer mix. MiXCR, applied by TCRdb to the 5' RACE reads, yields one record per CDR3 protein. The sample yields about 1,000,000 distinct CDR3 sequences, over 35% seen once. The sample taken for sequencing was blood. Every receptor here comes from a woman aged 60 to 75 in good health.

The gene calls are TRBV21-1 and TRBJ1-2; no check of the table's D call, TRBD1, against the DNA was made. TRBV21-1 is reported as a pseudogene. The CDR3 contains 18 residues. The CDR3 protein is CASSSGRPLGTRSYGYTF. CDR3 DNA: TGTGCCAGCAGCAGCGGCCGCCCCTTGGGGACGCGAAGCTATGGCTACACCTTC.

This clonotype was recorded many times. The rearrangement uses TRBV9 and TRBJ2-5; weak D call: TRBD2 (6 bases). V was cut by 0 bases and J by 2 bases, with 17 bases left in between. This CDR3 has 17 amino acids. Germline assignment: CDR1 SGDLS and CDR2 YYNGEE. Here the CDR3 DNA reads TGTGCCAGCAGCGTAGCCCTCCTGGGTAGCGGACAAGAGACCCAGTACTTC. It encodes CASSVALLGSGQETQYF.

The chain combines TRBV7-9 with TRBJ2-4, with 7 bases lining up with TRBD1. The length of the CDR3 is 14 residues. The junction had 9 bases not matched to a gene; V was cut back by 5 bases and J by 8 bases. The germline gives CDR1 SEHNR, CDR2 FQNEAQ (reference sequence). The DNA of the CDR3 is TGTGCCAGCAGCCCAGGGGGAAGTGCGGACATTCAGTACTTC. This encodes CASSPGGSADIQYF.

V and J are TRBV7-9 and TRBJ2-1; 11 nucleotides align to TRBD2. With the DNA end fitting TRBJ2-7 better, the J assignment may be wrong. Germline V gene data show CDR1 as SEHNR and CDR2 as FQNEAQ (reference sequence). The CDR3 contains 20 residues. CDR3 protein: CASSLAHPETLAGVFNEQYF. The CDR3 region has the DNA TGTGCCAGCAGCTTAGCGCATCCCGAAACACTAGCGGGGGTTTTCAATGAGCAGTACTTC.

This clonotype was detected a few times. The DNA for the CDR3 is TGCAGTGCTAGAGGGGGGCGGAATAATTCACCCCTCCACTTT. Its protein product is CSARGGRNNSPLHF. The chain recombines TRBV20-1 with TRBJ1-6, with D possibly matching TRBD1 (6 bases). CDR1 DFQATT and CDR2 SNEGSKA come from the germline V gene (reference sequence). V was pared by 1 base and J by 5 bases, with 9 bases between. The CDR3 length is 14 residues.

The chain has TRBV7-7 and TRBJ2-2; a weak D match, TRBD2 (6 bases). Trimming took 5 bases from V and 4 from J, leaving 20 bases between them. This CDR3 has 17 amino acids. Germline CDR1 is SSHAT and CDR2 is FNYEAQ (reference sequence). The CDR3 DNA sequence: TGTGCCAGCAGCCCACAACGACGAGCGGGTTTCACCGGGGAGCTGTTTTTT. As protein: CASSPQRRAGFTGELFF.

The rearrangement joins TRBV28 to TRBJ2-1, with TRBD1 matching 7 bases. V gave up 3 bases and J gave up 0 bases; unmatched junction bases: 8. Looked up from germline, CDR1 is MDHEN and CDR2 is SYDVKM. The CDR3 has 17 amino acids. CDR3 amino acids: CASSLDRWGSSYNEQFF. The CDR3 DNA follows: TGTGCCAGCAGTTTGGACAGGTGGGGGAGCTCCTACAATGAGCAGTTCTTC.

The chain combines TRBV5-1 with TRBJ2-3; no clear D gene. This CDR3 is 14 amino acids long. V dropped 0 bases and J dropped 2 bases, with 7 bases sitting between them. The V gene's germline CDR1 is SGHRS and CDR2 YFSETQ. The DNA of the CDR3 is TGCGCCAGCAGCTTGGGTGCCCTCACAGATACGCAGTATTTT. It yields the protein CASSLGALTDTQYF.

This clonotype has just a few counts. The chain uses TRBV28 and TRBJ2-2, with 8 bases matching TRBD2. V lost 6 bases to trimming and J lost 6 bases; unmatched junction nucleotides: 9. In germline, CDR1 is MDHEN, CDR2 SYDVKM. The CDR3 is 15 amino acids. Here the CDR3 reads CASSLGLGEAGELFF. The DNA for the CDR3 is TGTGCCAGCAGCCTGGGACTAGGAGAGGCCGGGGAGCTGTTTTTT.

The V gene is TRBV3-1, the J gene TRBJ2-1; D gene uncertain. CDR1 and CDR2 (germline): LGHDT, YNNKEL (reference sequence). V was shortened by 0 bases and J by 6 bases, with 12 bases between the two germline ends. CDR3 size: 15 residues. CDR3 in amino acids: CASSQEVLGSNEQFF. The CDR3 coding sequence is TGTGCCAGCAGCCAAGAGGTGCTAGGTTCCAATGAGCAGTTCTTC.

This clonotype was recorded a few times. This sequence joins TRBV27 and TRBJ2-7; TRBD1 aligns across 10 bases. CDR1 is MNHEY and CDR2 is SMNVEV in the germline V gene (reference sequence). The junction had 6 bases not matched to a gene; V was cut back by 0 bases and J by 4 bases. This CDR3 spans 16 amino acids. CDR3 nucleotides: TGTGCCAGCAGTTTATCTGTCGGGGACAGGGGATACGAGCAGTACTTC. The encoded protein is CASSLSVGDRGYEQYF.

The V and J genes are TRBV13 and TRBJ1-1; 10 nucleotides match TRBD1. The CDR3 is made up of 13 amino acids. Germline CDR1 PRHDT, CDR2 FYEKMQ (reference sequence). V trimming: 6 bases; J trimming: 7 bases; junction bases outside the gene matches: 5. The CDR3 protein is CASRGQGPGEAFF. Written as DNA, the CDR3 is TGTGCCAGCAGGGGACAGGGGCCCGGTGAAGCTTTCTTT.

The chain recombines TRBV28 with TRBJ2-5; the D call may be TRBD1 or TRBD2 (5 bases each). CDR1 and CDR2 from the germline V gene are MDHEN and SYDVKM. Trimming removed 7 bases at V and 5 bases at J, with 26 bases between. The CDR3 is 17 amino acids. CDR3 nucleotide sequence: TGTGCCAGCACCCTAGGTGGGGTTGTGGACTGGGGGGAGACCCAGTACTTC. Amino acid sequence: CASTLGGVVDWGETQYF. Complete variable domain (other parts from reference TRBV28 and TRBJ2-5): DVKVTQSSRYLVKRTGEKVFLECVQDMDHENMFWYRQDPGLGLRLIYFSYDVKMKEKGDIPEGYSVSREKKERFSLILESASTNQTSMYLCASTLGGVVDWGETQYFGPGTRLLVL.

The sample holds a few counts of this clonotype. This chain joins TRBV12-3 or TRBV12-4 and TRBJ1-1; D gene uncertain. CDR3 size: 15 residues. The V end lost 3 bases, the J end lost 5 bases, and 16 bases lay between the germline ends. CDR3 residues: CASSFNPPLGTEAFF. CDR3 nucleotide sequence: TGTGCCAGCAGTTTTAACCCCCCCCTCGGAACTGAAGCTTTCTTT.

The V gene is TRBV6-5, the J gene TRBJ1-2, with D perhaps matching TRBD1 (6 bases). CDR1 MNHEY and CDR2 SVGAGI come from the germline V gene. This CDR3 is 13 amino acids long. Trimming took off 7 bases at V and 8 bases at J, with 17 bases between the two ends. CDR3: CASKKTGGQGYTF. The CDR3, as DNA: TGTGCCAGCAAGAAGACTGGGGGGCAAGGCTACACCTTC.

This clonotype was picked up many times. The chain is built from TRBV7-2 and TRBJ2-1; TRBD2 is a possible D gene (6 bases). Germline lookup yields CDR1 SGHTA and CDR2 FQGNSA. The CDR3 has 16 residues. V lost 5 bases, J lost 0 bases, and 14 bases lay in between. The CDR3 DNA is TGTGCCAGCAGCCCCGTAGCGGACCTCTCCTACAATGAGCAGTTCTTC. Its translation is CASSPVADLSYNEQFF.

This clonotype turned up a few times. The rearrangement links TRBV2 to TRBJ2-3; TRBD1 matches at 9 bases. With V trimmed by 7 bases and J by 1 base, 3 bases remained unmatched. Germline loops: CDR1 SNHLY, CDR2 FYNNEI. There are 14 residues in the CDR3. CDR3 nucleotides: TGTGCCAGCACCCGGGACAGGGGCACAGATACGCAGTATTTT. Amino acids: CASTRDRGTDTQYF. The full variable domain, completed using reference TRBV2 and TRBJ2-3, is EPEVTQTPSHQVTQMGQEVILRCVPISNHLYFYWYRQILGQKVEFLVSFYNNEISEKSEIFDDQFSVERPDGSNFTLKIRSTKLEDSAMYFCASTRDRGTDTQYFGPGTRLTVL.

The rearrangement links TRBV20-1 to TRBJ2-3; D uncertain. V was clipped by 6 bases and J by 0 bases, with 19 bases between them. Germline CDR1 is DFQATT and CDR2 is SNEGSKA (reference sequence). CDR3 length: 16 residues. The CDR3 sequence: CSAEATGRPSTDTQYF. The CDR3 region has the DNA TGCAGTGCCGAGGCCACCGGAAGACCTAGCACAGATACGCAGTATTTT.

The table lists this clonotype with many counts. The chain links TRBV29-1 to TRBJ2-5, with a tentative D call TRBD2 (5 bases). V was shortened by 7 bases and J by 2 bases, with 11 bases between the two germline ends. Germline lookup yields CDR1 SQVTM and CDR2 ANQGSEA. CDR3 length equals 12 residues. DNA for the CDR3: TGCAGCGCCGGTGAGCGGCAAGAGACCCAGTACTTC. Encoded protein: CSAGERQETQYF.

The chain combines TRBV5-1 with TRBJ2-3, with a weak D call TRBD2 (5 bases). V lost 0 bases to trimming and J lost 2 bases, with 10 bases between them. Germline values: CDR1 SGHRS, CDR2 YFSETQ. The CDR3 is 15 residues long. The CDR3 loop reads CASSLVGGYTDTQYF. In DNA form, the CDR3 reads TGCGCCAGCAGCTTGGTCGGCGGGTACACAGATACGCAGTATTTT.

The genes are TRBV20-1 and TRBJ2-7; TRBD2 agrees at 10 bases. With V trimmed by 0 bases and J by 3 bases, 5 bases remained unmatched. Germline V gives CDR1 DFQATT, CDR2 SNEGSKA (reference sequence). This CDR3 has 15 amino acids. The CDR3: CSARDSLAGGYEQYF. The CDR3, as DNA: TGCAGTGCTAGAGATTCTTTAGCGGGAGGCTACGAGCAGTACTTC.

The sample holds many counts of this clonotype. The J gene is TRBJ2-3, the V gene TRBV27; D is perhaps TRBD2 (5 bases). Trimming pared 6 bases from V and 2 bases from J, leaving 12 bases between. The CDR3 runs 14 residues. Germline V CDR1 and CDR2: MNHEY, SMNVEV (reference sequence). The CDR3 DNA follows: TGTGCCAGCAGCTTAGGGCTAGCCACAGATACGCAGTATTTT. This codes for CASSLGLATDTQYF.

This rearrangement joins TRBV29-1 to TRBJ2-5; 13 positions match TRBD2. Germline V gene data show CDR1 as SQVTM and CDR2 as ANQGSEA. The V and J ends lost 3 bases and 5 bases, in that order; junction bases with no gene match: 3. The CDR3 has 14 amino acids. The CDR3 DNA is TGCAGCGTTGAGGGACTAGCGGGAACTGAGACCCAGTACTTC. Translating it yields CSVEGLAGTETQYF.

V is TRBV10-3 and J is TRBJ2-3; D possibly corresponds to TRBD2 (6 bases). V was trimmed by 8 bases and J by 3 bases, leaving 27 bases between them. CDR3 size: 18 residues. From germline, CDR1 is ENHRY and CDR2 SYGVKD. The chain's CDR3 is CAIGSTVASTRGTDTQYF. DNA for the CDR3: TGTGCCATCGGATCGACAGTAGCTTCGACTAGAGGGACAGATACGCAGTATTTT.

This clonotype showed up just a few times. The rearrangement joins TRBV9 to TRBJ2-1; 12 bases are shared with TRBD2. This CDR3 is 17 amino acids long. Germline values: CDR1 SGDLS, CDR2 YYNGEE. The J segment lost 0 bases and the V segment lost 3 bases, leaving 4 bases of the junction unmatched. CDR3 DNA sequence: TGTGCCAGCAGCGGCGGACTAGCGGGGACCTCCTACAATGAGCAGTTCTTC. Translating it yields CASSGGLAGTSYNEQFF.

The rearrangement uses TRBV5-5 and TRBJ2-1; 8 bases align to TRBD1. The CDR3 spans 15 residues. Germline values: CDR1 SGHKS, CDR2 YYEKEE (reference sequence). V lost 5 bases to trimming and J lost 6 bases; unmatched junction nucleotides: 10. CDR3 bases: TGTGCCAGCAGGTCGCTACAGGGGGTGGGCAATGAGCAGTTCTTC. This gives the protein CASRSLQGVGNEQFF. The full variable domain, with the rest looked up from reference TRBV5-5 and TRBJ2-1, is DAGVTQSPTHLIKTRGQQVTLRCSPISGHKSVSWYQQVLGQGPQFIFQYYEKEERGRGNFPDRFSARQFPNYSSELNVNALLLGDSALYLCASRSLQGVGNEQFFGPGTRLTVL.